Each of the 10 T cell receptor beta chains below was sequenced from the same sample in a study of T cells in localized non-small cell lung cancer (dated by TCRdb to about 2020). Library construction relied on the immunoSEQ multiplex PCR assay. What TCRdb holds here is the immuneACCESS table cut down to in-frame rearrangements. Part of the clones is not present; checked against another copy, under half of the missing clones reflect an unresolved V gene, and the others are unexplained. The sample profile shows approximately 30,000 clones; 70% to 90% of them were found once. The biggest ten clones account for 4.2% of the sample. The sample in question was peripheral blood mononuclear cells, obtained before any cancer treatment. Receptors originate from a woman aged 35-75 years with stage III lung adenocarcinoma.

V is TRBV9 and J is TRBJ2-1; 11 positions agree with TRBD2. CDR1 and CDR2 (germline): SGDLS, YYNGEE. The CDR3 runs 15 residues. V lost 4 bases and J lost 8; bases outside the gene matches: 8. The CDR3 region has the DNA TGTGCCAGCAGCCCCGCTAGCGGGGGGTTGGATGAGCAGTTCTTC. Its protein is CASSPASGGLDEQFF. The complete variable domain, with remaining parts taken from reference TRBV9 and TRBJ2-1, reads DSGVTQTPKHLITATGQRVTLRCSPRSGDLSVYWYQQSLDQGLQFLIQYYNGEERAKGNILERFSAQQFPDLHSELNLSSLELGDSALYFCASSPASGGLDEQFFGPGTRLTVL.

The genes are TRBV6-4 and TRBJ2-6; either TRBD1 or TRBD2 may fit D (5 bases each). This CDR3 spans 16 amino acids. Looked up from germline, CDR1 is MRHNA and CDR2 is SNTAGT. V shed 3 bases and J shed 1 base, with 10 bases lying between them. The CDR3 spells CASSEAWGSGANVLTF. The CDR3 DNA is TGTGCCAGCAGTGAGGCGTGGGGGTCTGGGGCCAACGTCCTGACTTTC.

The V call is TRBV9, the J call TRBJ2-5; D ambiguous. The CDR3 is made up of 14 amino acids. CDR1 is SGDLS and CDR2 is YYNGEE in the germline V gene. V lost 0 bases and J lost 1, with 7 bases in between. The CDR3 here is CASSVAGSQETQYF. CDR3 nucleotides: TGTGCCAGCAGCGTAGCTGGCAGCCAAGAGACCCAGTACTTC.

The CDR3 bases are TGTGCCAGCAGCCCCACGAGGGAGTACCAAGAGACCCAGTACTTC. This sequence encodes CASSPTREYQETQYF. This chain connects TRBV6-6 to TRBJ2-5, with D possibly TRBD2 on 5 matching bases. V lost 6 bases to trimming and J lost 0 bases, with 14 bases between them. The CDR3 is 15 amino acids. CDR1 and CDR2 (germline): MNHNY, SVGAGI (reference sequence).

The V gene is TRBV13, the J gene TRBJ1-6; 7 nucleotides match TRBD1. Trimming removed 1 base from V and 4 bases from J; junction bases left unmatched: 4. The germline gives CDR1 PRHDT, CDR2 FYEKMQ (reference sequence). The CDR3 totals 16 residues. CDR3 coding DNA: TGTGCCAGCAGCTTAGCCCTGACAGGGTATAATTCACCCCTCCACTTT. Translated: CASSLALTGYNSPLHF.

This clone was observed once. The chain links TRBV30 to TRBJ1-1; no clear D gene. V shed 0 bases and J shed 2 bases, with 10 bases lying between them. The V gene's germline CDR1 is GTSNPN and CDR2 SVGIG (reference sequence). CDR3 length: 14 amino acids. The CDR3 sequence is CAWSVRGYNTEAFF. For the CDR3, the DNA is TGTGCCTGGAGTGTAAGAGGTTATAACACTGAAGCTTTCTTT.

This chain links TRBV2 with TRBJ1-6, with 8 bases identical to TRBD1. The CDR3 consists of 15 residues. Trimming took 5 bases from V and 4 from J; bases not matched to a gene: 4. CDR1 SNHLY and CDR2 FYNNEI come from the germline V gene. The CDR3 nucleotides are TGTGCCAGCAGTCAAAGACAGGGGTATAATTCACCCCTCCACTTT. Amino acids: CASSQRQGYNSPLHF. Full variable domain (remainder filled in from reference TRBV2 and TRBJ1-6): EPEVTQTPSHQVTQMGQEVILRCVPISNHLYFYWYRQILGQKVEFLVSFYNNEISEKSEIFDDQFSVERPDGSNFTLKIRSTKLEDSAMYFCASSQRQGYNSPLHFGNGTRLTVT.

The chain is built from TRBV7-9 and TRBJ2-6; D is unresolved. Trimming took off 1 base at V and 0 bases at J, with 16 bases between the two ends. The CDR3 extends over 19 amino acids. From germline, CDR1 is SEHNR and CDR2 FQNEAQ (reference sequence). The CDR3 nucleotides are TGTGCCAGCAGCTTAGAGGCGAGATCGCACCTCTCTGGGGCCAACGTCCTGACTTTC. It yields the protein CASSLEARSHLSGANVLTF.

The V call is TRBV20-1, the J call TRBJ2-5; D is ambiguous. The germline gives CDR1 DFQATT, CDR2 SNEGSKA (reference sequence). The V end lost 2 bases, the J end lost 2 bases, and 3 bases lay between the germline ends. CDR3 size: 11 residues. The CDR3 nucleotides read TGCAGTGCTAGAAAGCAAGAGACCCAGTACTTC. Protein sequence: CSARKQETQYF.

This clone has only one observation. The gene calls are TRBV11-2 and TRBJ1-3; D gene unclear. The CDR3 has 15 amino acids. The germline gives CDR1 SGHAT, CDR2 FQNNGV. Trimming stripped 2 bases from V and 2 bases from J, with 10 bases between. The CDR3 DNA follows: TGTGCCAGCAGCTTAACGAGGGATACTGGAAACACCATATATTTT. Amino acids: CASSLTRDTGNTIYF.